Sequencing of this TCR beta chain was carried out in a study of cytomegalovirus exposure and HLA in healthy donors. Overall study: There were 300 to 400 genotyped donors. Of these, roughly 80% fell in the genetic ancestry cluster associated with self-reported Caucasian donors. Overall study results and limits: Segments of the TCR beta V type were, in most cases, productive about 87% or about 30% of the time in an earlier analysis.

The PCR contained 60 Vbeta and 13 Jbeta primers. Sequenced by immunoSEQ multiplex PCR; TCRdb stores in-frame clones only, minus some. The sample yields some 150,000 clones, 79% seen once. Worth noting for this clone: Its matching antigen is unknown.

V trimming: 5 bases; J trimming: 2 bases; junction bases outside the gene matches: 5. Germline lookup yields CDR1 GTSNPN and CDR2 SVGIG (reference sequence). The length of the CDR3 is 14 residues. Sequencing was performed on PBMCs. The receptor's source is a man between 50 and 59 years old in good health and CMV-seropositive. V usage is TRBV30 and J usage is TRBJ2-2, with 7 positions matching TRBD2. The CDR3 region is CAWGLGGNTGELFF. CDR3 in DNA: TGTGCCTGGGGACTAGGAGGAAACACCGGGGAGCTGTTTTTT.